This T cell receptor (beta chain) was found in a study of Ad26.COV2.S vaccination and SARS-CoV-2 variants. Treatment defined: around 19 received Ad26.COV2.S at low or high dose, single or two shots; about five received placebo; per-sample allocation not given. Specimens were obtained on day 63 following the first vaccine or placebo injection. The data were produced by immunoSEQ multiplex PCR, yet TCRdb's version contains in-frame clones alone and is incomplete. The sample holds about 260,000 clones; around nine tenths are singletons and the top ten take less than 3.5%. Regarding the study as a whole: Those who received the vaccine showed greater spike-specific TCR breadth than those given placebo.

A word on this clone: Its antigen is still unknown.

The TCR was taken from a person between 18 and 65 years old who received the Ad26.COV2.S COVID-19 vaccine or a placebo. This sample comprised peripheral blood, obtained in a trial of Ad26.COV2.S vaccine versus placebo.

CDR3 sequence reads: CAWSASYNEQFF. CDR3 sequence (DNA): TGTGCCTGGAGTGCGTCCTACAATGAGCAGTTCTTC. The chain is built from TRBV30 and TRBJ2-1; no firm D call. This CDR3 spans 12 amino acids. Germline V CDR1 and CDR2: GTSNPN, SVGIG (reference sequence). V was clipped by 1 base and J by 1 base, with 2 bases between them.